The rows below give T cell receptor beta chains drawn from one sample of a study of T cell changes during pregnancy in multiple sclerosis. Using immunoSEQ multiplex PCR, the repertoire was profiled, and TCRdb retains in-frame clones only, with some absent. Among about 8,500 clones listed, 70% to 90% were seen once. Sample: CD8+ T cells from peripheral blood mononuclear cells, taken in the first trimester of pregnancy. These receptors originate from a female donor in good health, enrolled as a control in a pregnancy study. Both conserved end residues are trimmed from each CDR3. Fields, in order: V gene, CDR3 length, J gene, CDR3 protein.

v_call: TRBV6-1
cdr3_length: 15
j_call: TRBJ2-1
cdr3_aa: ASSGGYSREIRNEQF

v_call: TRBV27
cdr3_length: 15
j_call: TRBJ1-5
cdr3_aa: ASSPLGTGRYNQPQH

v_call: TRBV11-2
cdr3_length: 14
j_call: TRBJ2-5
cdr3_aa: ASSSVPGTTQETQY

v_call: TRBV5-6
cdr3_length: 13
j_call: TRBJ2-3
cdr3_aa: ASISDRGRADTQY

v_call: TRBV7-9
cdr3_length: 14
j_call: TRBJ2-1
cdr3_aa: ASSLGQGGTYNEQF

v_call: TRBV9
cdr3_length: 11
j_call: TRBJ1-2
cdr3_aa: ASSVGGDYGYT

v_call: TRBV6-6
cdr3_length: 12
j_call: TRBJ1-1
cdr3_aa: ASSLGQGITEAF

v_call: TRBV19
cdr3_length: 12
j_call: TRBJ2-7
cdr3_aa: ASSPGLAAYEQY

v_call: TRBV21-1
cdr3_length: 17
j_call: TRBJ1-4
cdr3_aa: ASSAVPGTGCGTNEKLF

v_call: TRBV6-6
cdr3_length: 14
j_call: TRBJ1-3
cdr3_aa: ASSYSSSFSGNTIY

v_call: TRBV7-7
cdr3_length: 13
j_call: TRBJ2-3
cdr3_aa: ASSQGTSGLDTQY

v_call: TRBV4-1
cdr3_length: 11
j_call: TRBJ2-7
cdr3_aa: ASSQARGDEQY

v_call: TRBV7-8
cdr3_length: 12
j_call: TRBJ1-1
cdr3_aa: ASSSGQVAREAF

v_call: TRBV15
cdr3_length: 15
j_call: TRBJ2-1
cdr3_aa: ATSRDLAGGWDNEQF

v_call: TRBV19
cdr3_length: 11
j_call: TRBJ2-1
cdr3_aa: ASSMAGYNEQF

v_call: TRBV13
cdr3_length: 14
j_call: TRBJ2-7
cdr3_aa: ASSPGSDRVPYEQY

v_call: TRBV28
cdr3_length: 13
j_call: TRBJ2-3
cdr3_aa: ASSFSGEGPDTQY

v_call: TRBV12-5
cdr3_length: 12
j_call: TRBJ1-1
cdr3_aa: ASGLPLLDTEAF

v_call: TRBV5-1
cdr3_length: 13
j_call: TRBJ2-3
cdr3_aa: ASGPGGDGTDTQY

v_call: TRBV13
cdr3_length: 15
j_call: TRBJ2-5
cdr3_aa: ASSPLGGGGHPGTQY

v_call: TRBV27
cdr3_length: 10
j_call: TRBJ2-7
cdr3_aa: ASRPLTGTLN

v_call: TRBV6-4
cdr3_length: 11
j_call: TRBJ2-1
cdr3_aa: ASSDSEKDEQF

v_call: TRBV7-7
cdr3_length: 14
j_call: TRBJ2-5
cdr3_aa: ASSLQTGLGEETQY

v_call: TRBV19
cdr3_length: 13
j_call: TRBJ2-7
cdr3_aa: ASRPTETGLHEQY

v_call: TRBV7-9
cdr3_length: 10
j_call: TRBJ1-1
cdr3_aa: ASSFFNTEAF

v_call: TRBV5-5
cdr3_length: 15
j_call: TRBJ1-4
cdr3_aa: ASSQSGGRPTNEKLF

v_call: TRBV6-5
cdr3_length: 13
j_call: TRBJ2-7
cdr3_aa: ASSYGTGGSYEQY

v_call: TRBV7-9
cdr3_length: 13
j_call: TRBJ2-2
cdr3_aa: ASTPDRGDTGELF

v_call: TRBV30
cdr3_length: 13
j_call: TRBJ1-6
cdr3_aa: AWSEKTGDNSPLH

v_call: TRBV28
cdr3_length: 12
j_call: TRBJ1-1
cdr3_aa: ASSSRSGSSLAF

v_call: TRBV6-5
cdr3_length: 12
j_call: TRBJ2-5
cdr3_aa: ATSTSGGGETQY

v_call: TRBV7-9
cdr3_length: 12
j_call: TRBJ2-3
cdr3_aa: ASSLWDFSDTQY

v_call: TRBV30
cdr3_length: 12
j_call: TRBJ1-1
cdr3_aa: AWERGGGNTEAF

v_call: TRBV2
cdr3_length: 13
j_call: TRBJ2-7
cdr3_aa: ASSDRLAGGYEQY

v_call: TRBV4-1
cdr3_length: 15
j_call: TRBJ2-6
cdr3_aa: ASSQQDSSSGANVLT

v_call: TRBV7-6
cdr3_length: 12
j_call: TRBJ2-7
cdr3_aa: ASSLLAGGNEQY

v_call: TRBV9
cdr3_length: 13
j_call: TRBJ2-7
cdr3_aa: ASSEGQGAPYEQY

v_call: TRBV28
cdr3_length: 14
j_call: TRBJ2-6
cdr3_aa: ASSLSWSSGANVLT

v_call: TRBV11-1
cdr3_length: 11
j_call: TRBJ2-3
cdr3_aa: ASELGAGDTQY

v_call: TRBV7-8
cdr3_length: 14
j_call: TRBJ1-2
cdr3_aa: ASSLANRVSVYGYT

v_call: TRBV19
cdr3_length: 11
j_call: TRBJ1-4
cdr3_aa: ATRETGGEKLF

v_call: TRBV7-8
cdr3_length: 12
j_call: TRBJ2-4
cdr3_aa: ASSLYGLKNIQY

v_call: TRBV30
cdr3_length: 11
j_call: TRBJ1-1
cdr3_aa: AHVGPPSTEAF

v_call: TRBV27
cdr3_length: 11
j_call: TRBJ1-1
cdr3_aa: ASSSYRNTEAF

v_call: TRBV19
cdr3_length: 11
j_call: TRBJ2-7
cdr3_aa: ASRGQLSYEQY

v_call: TRBV27
cdr3_length: 11
j_call: TRBJ2-1
cdr3_aa: ASSLRLAGEQF

v_call: TRBV13
cdr3_length: 12
j_call: TRBJ1-2
cdr3_aa: ASSLSGDHYGYT

v_call: TRBV30
cdr3_length: 10
j_call: TRBJ1-2
cdr3_aa: AWEFPGDGYT

v_call: TRBV4-2
cdr3_length: 13
j_call: TRBJ2-7
cdr3_aa: ASSPGTGGADEQY

v_call: TRBV2
cdr3_length: 12
j_call: TRBJ2-5
cdr3_aa: ASKTSGNQETQY